The rows below give T cell receptor beta chains drawn from one sample of a study of blood T cell repertoires in COVID-19. Sequenced by immunoSEQ multiplex PCR; TCRdb stores in-frame clones only, minus some. The sample includes some 210,000 clones, roughly 90% seen only once; the top ten take about 0.8%. The source material was peripheral blood. These receptors originate from a man in his sixties with COVID-19, enrolled during active disease. CDR3s include the opening cysteine and the closing phenylalanine or tryptophan. A D gene is named only where the DNA matches it firmly. Expanded clones are given a class, and other clones once, few, many or no size at all.

TRBJ2-3	TRBV10-3	TRBD2	NA	TGTGCTAGCGGGAGGGGCACAGATACGCAGTATTTT	CASGRGTDTQYF
TRBJ1-5	TRBV18	NA	NA	TGTGCCAGCTCACCAACGCCGGTTGGTCAGCCCCAGCATTTT	CASSPTPVGQPQHF
TRBJ2-3	TRBV13	TRBD2	NA	TGTGCCAGCAGCTTCCTTCGTTCCGGGAGGTCCACAGATACGCAGTATTTT	CASSFLRSGRSTDTQYF
TRBJ1-2	TRBV28	NA	NA	TGTGCCAGCAGTTTAGGGCGGAGGATCTATGGCTACACCTTC	CASSLGRRIYGYTF
TRBJ1-2	TRBV20-1	NA	NA	TGCAGTGCTAGTGCTTCCCTACTTACGAACTATGGCTACACCTTC	CSASASLLTNYGYTF
TRBJ2-2	TRBV7-9	NA	NA	TGTGCCAGCAGCCCTCGAGGCACCGGGGAGCTGTTTTTT	CASSPRGTGELFF
TRBJ2-1	TRBV5-4	TRBD1	NA	TGTGCCAGCAGCTTCGGACAGGGGGTCTACAATGAGCAGTTCTTC	CASSFGQGVYNEQFF
TRBJ2-1	TRBV5-5	TRBD1	NA	TGTGCCAGCAGCTCAGGACAGGGGGTAGACAATGAGCAGTTCTTC	CASSSGQGVDNEQFF
TRBJ2-5	TRBV10-1	TRBD1	NA	TGCGCCAGCACCCTGGACAGGGGAAAAGAGACCCAGTACTTC	CASTLDRGKETQYF
TRBJ2-2	TRBV28	NA	NA	TGTGCCAGCAGTTCGGGGAACACCGGGGAGCTGTTTTTT	CASSSGNTGELFF
TRBJ2-7	TRBV19	TRBD1	NA	TGTGCCAGTAGTACTACAGGGGGAAGCTACGAGCAGTACTTC	CASSTTGGSYEQYF
TRBJ2-1	TRBV19	NA	NA	TGTGCCAGTAGTATAGTTCTAGCGCCATCCTACAATGAGCAGTTCTTC	CASSIVLAPSYNEQFF
TRBJ2-2	TRBV30	TRBD2	NA	TGTGCCTGGAGTCTAGCGGGAGGCCCCACCGGGGAGCTGTTTTTT	CAWSLAGGPTGELFF
TRBJ2-7	TRBV2	TRBD1	NA	TGTGCCAGCAGTACAGGGGGTACCTACGAGCAGTACTTC	CASSTGGTYEQYF
TRBJ2-2	TRBV14	NA	NA	TGTGCCAGCAGCCAAGTTGGAAGCGGGTGGGCCGGGGAGCTGTTTTTT	CASSQVGSGWAGELFF
TRBJ1-1	TRBV28	NA	NA	TGTGCCAGCAACCCGGGGGGTCGTGCTTTCTTT	CASNPGGRAFF
TRBJ1-2	TRBV30	TRBD1	NA	TGTGCCTGGAGTCGACAGGGCGCTAACTATGGCTACACCTTC	CAWSRQGANYGYTF
TRBJ2-7	TRBV7-3	TRBD1	NA	TGTGCCAGCGGCACAGGGGCCTACGAGCAGTACTTC	CASGTGAYEQYF
TRBJ2-7	TRBV6-5	TRBD1	NA	TGTGCCAGCAGGGCGGGACAGGGGGTTTCCTACGAGCAGTACTTC	CASRAGQGVSYEQYF
TRBJ2-7	TRBV7-9	NA	NA	TGTGCCAGCAGCTCCTTCCTGACGGGCTCCTACGAGCAGTACTTC	CASSSFLTGSYEQYF
TRBJ1-6	TRBV6-5	TRBD1	NA	TGTGCCAGCAGACCCGAGGGGACAGGGGTAAGCCCCCTCCACTTT	CASRPEGTGVSPLHF
TRBJ2-3	TRBV28	TRBD2	NA	TGTGCCAGCAGCCTTCTTGGGACTAGCAACACAGATACGCAGTATTTT	CASSLLGTSNTDTQYF
TRBJ1-5	TRBV7-8	NA	few	TGTGCCAGCAGCTACCGCAGGGATCAGCCCCAGCATTTT	CASSYRRDQPQHF
TRBJ2-3	TRBV11-2	NA	NA	TGTGCCAGCAGCTTATCCGGGGTTGGCACAGATACGCAGTATTTT	CASSLSGVGTDTQYF
TRBJ1-2	TRBV28	TRBD1	NA	TGTGCCAGCCGACCCACAGGGGCCAGCTATGGCTACACCTTC	CASRPTGASYGYTF
TRBJ1-5	TRBV6-5	NA	NA	TGTGCCAGCGTGAGCAGGGGCAATCAGCCCCAGCATTTT	CASVSRGNQPQHF
TRBJ1-1	TRBV19	NA	NA	TGTGCCAGTAGTATACCCGGCAGGGGCACTGAAGCTTTCTTT	CASSIPGRGTEAFF
TRBJ1-3	TRBV6-6	TRBD1	NA	TGTGCCAGCAGTTTCGGGACAGGGAACGCTGGAAACACCATATATTTT	CASSFGTGNAGNTIYF
TRBJ2-2	TRBV29-1	TRBD2	once	TGCAGCGTTTCTAGCGGAGGGGAGCTGTTTTTT	CSVSSGGELFF
TRBJ2-6	TRBV4-2	TRBD1	NA	TGTGCCAGCAGCCAGGGACAGGGAGCGATCCTGATCGGCTCTGGGGCCAACGTCCTGACTTTC	CASSQGQGAILIGSGANVLTF
TRBJ2-2	TRBV12-3/TRBV12-4	NA	once	TGTGCCAGCAGAGTTCGCGGCACCGGGGAGCTGTTTTTT	CASRVRGTGELFF
TRBJ2-2	TRBV10-1	TRBD2	NA	TGCGCCATAGCGAGACTAGCGGGAGGTGACGGGGAGCTGTTTTTT	CAIARLAGGDGELFF
TRBJ1-2	TRBV6-5	NA	NA	TGTGCCAGCAGATTCACGGGGGTTAACTATGGCTACACCTTC	CASRFTGVNYGYTF
TRBJ1-2	TRBV6-4	NA	NA	TGTGCCAGCAACCAAGAGGCGGGATGGAGGGAAGGCTACACCTTC	CASNQEAGWREGYTF
TRBJ2-1	TRBV5-1	TRBD2	NA	TGCGCCAGCAGCTTGTCCGGGACTAGTCAGTTCTTC	CASSLSGTSQFF
TRBJ1-3	TRBV5-1	TRBD1	few	TGCGCCAGCAGTCTTCAGACCGGGACAGGGACTGGAAACACCATATATTTT	CASSLQTGTGTGNTIYF
TRBJ2-3	TRBV7-9	NA	once	TGTGCCAGCAGGTCCCTGACGGGTACGAAAGATACGCAGTATTTT	CASRSLTGTKDTQYF
TRBJ2-1	TRBV7-2	NA	NA	TGTGCCAGCAGCTGGGGGCAGCTTTACTACAATGAGCAGTTCTTC	CASSWGQLYYNEQFF
TRBJ2-7	TRBV5-6	TRBD2	once	TGTGCCAGCAGCTTGCGTTGGACTAGTAACTACGAGCAGTACTTC	CASSLRWTSNYEQYF
TRBJ2-7	TRBV9	NA	NA	TGTGCCAGCAGCTCGACGGGGGACCACTCCTACGAGCAGTACTTC	CASSSTGDHSYEQYF
TRBJ1-2	TRBV5-1	TRBD1	NA	TGCGCCAGCAGCACCGGCGGACAGGGGGCTTCTAACTATGGCTACACCTTC	CASSTGGQGASNYGYTF
TRBJ1-1	TRBV5-1	TRBD1	NA	TGCGCCAGCAGCTGGGGACAGGGCAACACTGAAGCTTTCTTT	CASSWGQGNTEAFF
TRBJ2-7	TRBV4-1	NA	few	TGCGCCAGCAGCCAAGCACGGTTTATCGACGAGCAGTACTTC	CASSQARFIDEQYF
TRBJ2-7	TRBV7-3	TRBD1	NA	TGTGCCAGCAGCTTAACCGGGACAGGGACATACGAGCAGTACTTC	CASSLTGTGTYEQYF